The subject of this entry is one T cell receptor (beta chain). The CDR3 is made up of 15 amino acids. V was cut by 4 bases and J by 5 bases, with 17 bases left in between. The germline V gene encodes CDR1 MDHEN and CDR2 SYDVKM. The data are from a study of OX40 agonist ivuxolimab in advanced cancers. Across the study: Two patients with cutaneous melanoma and one with hepatocellular carcinoma, three in total, showed partial responses.

The repertoire was sequenced with immunoSEQ multiplex PCR; TCRdb's copy has only in-frame clones and lacks some. Of around 84,000 clones listed, around nine tenths are singletons. Baseline was the first blood sampling point, followed by cycle 4 day 1 and cycle 7 day 1. The receptor was isolated from an adult with an advanced solid tumor such as melanoma, head and neck, liver or kidney cancer. This rearrangement joins TRBV28 to TRBJ2-5; D is possibly TRBD1 or TRBD2 (5 bases each). Sequenced here: CD4+ or CD8+ T cells sorted from blood, sampled in a trial of the OX40 agonist ivuxolimab. The CDR3 protein is CASSSSGATRETQYF. Written as DNA, the CDR3 is TGTGCCAGCAGTTCCTCCGGGGCTACCAGGGAGACCCAGTACTTC.